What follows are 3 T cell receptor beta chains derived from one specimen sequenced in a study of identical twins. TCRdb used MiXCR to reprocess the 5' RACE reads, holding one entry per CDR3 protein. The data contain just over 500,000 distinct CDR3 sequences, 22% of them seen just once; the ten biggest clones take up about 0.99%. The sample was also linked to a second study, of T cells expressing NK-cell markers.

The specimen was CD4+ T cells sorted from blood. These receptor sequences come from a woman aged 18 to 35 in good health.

CDR3: CASSRGVTDTQYF. CDR3 sequence (DNA): TGTGCCAGCAGCCGAGGGGTCACAGATACGCAGTATTTT. The chain links TRBV7-9 to TRBJ2-3; D possibly matches TRBD1 or TRBD2 (5 bases each). This CDR3 is 13 amino acids long. Germline CDR1 SEHNR, CDR2 FQNEAQ (reference sequence). V was clipped by 5 bases and J by 2 bases, with 8 bases between them.

For the CDR3, the DNA is TGCAGTGCTAGGGAAAGTGGGGGTAATTCACCCCTCCACTTT. This translates into CSARESGGNSPLHF. The chain joins TRBV20-1 to TRBJ1-6; weak D call: TRBD1 (5 bases). Trimming cost V 3 bases and J 6 bases, with 12 bases left between them. Germline CDR1 DFQATT, CDR2 SNEGSKA (reference sequence). CDR3 length equals 14 residues.

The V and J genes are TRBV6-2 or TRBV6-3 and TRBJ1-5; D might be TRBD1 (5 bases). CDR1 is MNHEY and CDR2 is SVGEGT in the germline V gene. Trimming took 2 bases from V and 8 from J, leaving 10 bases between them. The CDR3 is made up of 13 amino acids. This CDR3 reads CASSYAGVKPQHF. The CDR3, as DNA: TGTGCCAGCAGTTACGCGGGGGTTAAGCCCCAGCATTTT.